The T cell receptor beta chain described here comes from a study of blood T cell repertoires in COVID-19. Overall study context: COVID-19 samples collected from the United States, Italy and Spain covered acute and convalescent phases. T cells, B-cell-depleted T cells, or PBMCs supplied cDNA or gDNA.

This CDR3 contains 15 residues. CDR1 is SGHRS and CDR2 is YFSETQ in the germline V gene. Germline trimming cut 4 bases from V and 7 bases from J; bases unmatched to any gene: 9. In the original workflow: It was from reference gene primer amplification that nucleated cell counts were estimated. Method: immunoSEQ multiplex PCR; TCRdb's copy keeps in-frame clones and lacks some. V and J calls plus clone size are reproduced from that table; the DNA served to infer D and trimming. The data hold approximately 240,000 clones, with 70% to 90% observed a single time. Sample: peripheral blood. The receptor's source is a man aged 50-59 years who had recovered from COVID-19. The chain recombines TRBV5-1 with TRBJ2-2; 8 bases are a match to TRBD1. DNA of the CDR3: TGCGCCAGCAGCCCCGGACAGGGTGTCGACGGGGAGCTGTTTTTT. Protein sequence: CASSPGQGVDGELFF.